The 26 T cell receptor beta chains reported below all come from one sample, sequenced in a study of control samples from healthy donors and cancer patients. Libraries were prepared by immunoSEQ multiplex PCR; TCRdb keeps only in-frame clonotypes and omits some of them. The sample contains about 150,000 clones, under 90% of which appear only once. Sequenced sample: blood. The receptors here all came from a man aged 25-45 years in good health.

This clone showed up just once. The chain carries TRBV19 and TRBJ1-1, with D unclear. Germline V gene sequence: CDR1 LNHDA, CDR2 SQIVND (reference sequence). This CDR3 is 17 amino acids long. Trimming took off 5 bases at V and 1 base at J, with 20 bases between the two ends. In nucleotides, the CDR3 is TGTGCCAGTAGTCCTCAGACCTACGCCCCACGGAACACTGAAGCTTTCTTT. It yields the protein CASSPQTYAPRNTEAFF.

The gene calls are TRBV6-5 and TRBJ2-1, with 9 bases matching TRBD2. Germline values: CDR1 MNHEY, CDR2 SVGAGI. V lost 6 bases to trimming and J lost 9 bases; unmatched junction nucleotides: 12. The CDR3 is 15 residues long. In DNA form, the CDR3 reads TGTGCCAGCAGCGAGGAAGCGGGAGGAGGCAGTGAGCAGTTCTTC. This codes for CASSEEAGGGSEQFF.

This chain joins TRBV5-1 and TRBJ2-2, with 10 bases aligning to TRBD1. After removal of 0 bases from V and 4 bases from J, the junction contained 0 bases not matched to a gene. Looked up from germline, CDR1 is SGHRS and CDR2 is YFSETQ. CDR3 length equals 15 residues. CDR3 sequence: CASSLGTGGTGELFF. Here the CDR3 DNA reads TGCGCCAGCAGCTTGGGGACAGGGGGCACCGGGGAGCTGTTTTTT.

V and J are TRBV4-3 and TRBJ1-6, with 10 bases lining up with TRBD1. CDR1 is LGHNA, CDR2 YSLEER, per germline. With V trimmed by 4 bases and J by 8 bases, 5 bases remained unmatched. The CDR3 spans 15 residues. The CDR3 DNA sequence: TGCGCCAGCAGCCCCGGAGGGACAGGGGATTCACCCCTCCACTTT. It encodes CASSPGGTGDSPLHF.

The chain carries TRBV4-1 and TRBJ2-1; D tentatively reads TRBD1 or TRBD2 (5 bases each). V shed 0 bases and J shed 7 bases, with 22 bases lying between them. The CDR3 length is 18 residues. Germline CDR1 MGHRA, CDR2 YSYEKL. The CDR3 here is CASSQDPSRPGRVNEQFF. CDR3 in DNA: TGCGCCAGCAGCCAAGACCCCAGCAGACCAGGGAGAGTAAATGAGCAGTTCTTC.

V gene TRBV24-1 combines with J gene TRBJ2-2, with D possibly TRBD2 on 5 matching bases. V lost 1 base to trimming and J lost 7 bases, with 9 bases between them. In germline, CDR1 is KGHDR, CDR2 SFDVKD. The CDR3 totals 14 residues. CDR3 residues: CATSDFTGVGELFF. The CDR3 DNA reads TGTGCCACCAGTGATTTTACCGGGGTCGGGGAGCTGTTTTTT.

The chain joins TRBV3-1 (or the pseudogene TRBV3-2) to TRBJ2-1; D might be TRBD2 (5 bases). Germline values: CDR1 LGHDT, CDR2 YNNKEL (reference sequence). Between the trimmed V and J ends, which lost 4 bases and 7 bases, there was a span of 17 bases. The CDR3 has 15 residues. The CDR3 bases are TGTGCCAGCAGCCCCTTCTGGGGAGCAGCAAATGAGCAGTTCTTC. It specifies CASSPFWGAANEQFF.

The V call is TRBV11-3, the J call TRBJ2-3; TRBD2 matches 13 bases. The CDR3 covers 16 residues. Losses at the gene ends were 3 bases for V and 1 base for J; bases not matched to a gene: 1. Per the germline V gene, CDR1 is SGHNT and CDR2 is YENEEA. The CDR3 is CASSFGTSGGTDTQYF. CDR3 coding DNA: TGTGCCAGCAGCTTCGGGACTAGCGGGGGCACAGATACGCAGTATTTT.

V and J are TRBV5-4 and TRBJ2-2, with 14 bases aligning to TRBD2. CDR3 length equals 16 residues. The germline gives CDR1 SGHNT, CDR2 YYREEE (reference sequence). After removal of 5 bases from V and 3 bases from J, the junction contained 3 bases not matched to a gene. CDR3 protein: CASRWGLAGDTGELFF. The CDR3 nucleotides read TGTGCCAGCAGGTGGGGACTAGCGGGAGACACCGGGGAGCTGTTTTTT.

This clone was found once. This sequence joins TRBV7-9 and TRBJ1-6; 9 positions match TRBD1. Germline V gene lookup returns CDR1 SEHNR and CDR2 FQNEAQ (reference sequence). The CDR3 covers 14 residues. After removal of 5 bases from V and 8 bases from J, the junction contained 4 bases not matched to a gene. The CDR3 sequence is CASSPGQGDSPLHF. The CDR3 bases are TGTGCCAGCAGCCCGGGACAGGGAGATTCACCCCTCCACTTT.

The chain recombines TRBV7-2 with TRBJ2-5, with D perhaps matching TRBD2 (6 bases). The V and J ends lost 5 bases and 4 bases respectively, with 14 bases between them. The germline V gene encodes CDR1 SGHTA and CDR2 FQGNSA. This CDR3 is 14 amino acids long. The CDR3 spells CASSKTRGAETQYF. Here the CDR3 DNA reads TGTGCCAGCAGCAAGACTAGAGGGGCAGAGACCCAGTACTTC.

This chain connects TRBV29-1 to TRBJ1-2, with D hard to call. The CDR3 consists of 13 residues. V was trimmed by 4 bases and J by 5 bases, leaving 14 bases between them. Germline CDR1 reads SQVTM; CDR2 reads ANQGSEA. CDR3 coding DNA: TGCAGCGTTGCTGACCGAAATGGGTATGGCTACACCTTC. Protein sequence: CSVADRNGYGYTF.

The chain combines TRBV5-5 with TRBJ2-7; maybe TRBD1 (6 bases). The germline gives CDR1 SGHKS, CDR2 YYEKEE (reference sequence). Trimming shortened V by 4 bases and J by 0 bases, and 14 bases separated the two germline ends. This CDR3 has 15 residues. CDR3 in DNA: TGTGCCAGCAGCCGACAGGTCACCACCTCCTACGAGCAGTACTTC. Protein: CASSRQVTTSYEQYF.

The chain recombines TRBV6-4 with TRBJ2-7, with D tentatively TRBD2 (5 bases). V lost 11 bases and J 3 bases, leaving 11 bases between the germline ends. From germline, CDR1 is MRHNA and CDR2 SNTAGT. This CDR3 comprises 11 residues. CDR3 loop: CAPPGNYEQYF. The CDR3 DNA reads as TGTGCCCCCCCCGGGAACTACGAGCAGTACTTC.

This rearrangement joins TRBV24-1 to TRBJ1-1; D is perhaps TRBD1 (6 bases). CDR1 KGHDR and CDR2 SFDVKD come from the germline V gene. V lost 7 bases and J 1 base, leaving 9 bases between the germline ends. CDR3 size: 13 residues. The CDR3 region has the DNA TGTGCCACCAGCCGGACAGCGAACACTGAAGCTTTCTTT. Translated, it gives CATSRTANTEAFF.

The rearrangement uses TRBV5-4 and TRBJ2-7; no clear D gene. This CDR3 has 13 amino acids. CDR1 is SGHNT and CDR2 is YYREEE in the germline V gene (reference sequence). The V gene lost 5 bases and the J gene lost 0 bases, with 9 bases spanning the gap. The CDR3 loop reads CASRAFGSYEQYF. The CDR3 nucleotides read TGTGCCAGCAGGGCGTTCGGCTCCTACGAGCAGTACTTC.

The rearrangement joins TRBV11-2 to TRBJ2-7, with D possibly being TRBD1 or TRBD2 (5 bases each). The germline V gene encodes CDR1 SGHAT and CDR2 FQNNGV. With 4 bases removed from V and 0 bases from J, the gap between germline ends came to 13 bases. The CDR3 contains 15 residues. CDR3 sequence: CASSYRDGDSYEQYF. Written as DNA, the CDR3 is TGTGCCAGCAGCTACCGGGACGGAGACTCCTACGAGCAGTACTTC.

The V gene is TRBV4-3, the J gene TRBJ2-5; either TRBD1 or TRBD2 may fit D (6 bases each). The CDR3 has 17 amino acids. Germline CDR1 LGHNA, CDR2 YSLEER. Trimming took off 0 bases at V and 7 bases at J, with 21 bases between the two ends. CDR3 DNA sequence: TGCGCCAGCAGCCAAGAAGGGGGGCGGGCAGACCGGGCGACCCAGTACTTC. Encoded protein: CASSQEGGRADRATQYF.

The chain uses TRBV5-4 and TRBJ1-2; the D gene is possibly TRBD1 (5 bases). In germline, CDR1 is SGHNT, CDR2 YYREEE (reference sequence). V lost 0 bases and J 7 bases, leaving 16 bases between the germline ends. CDR3 length equals 15 residues. CDR3 protein: CASSLVNGGEGGYTF. The CDR3 DNA reads TGTGCCAGCAGCTTGGTCAACGGGGGTGAGGGTGGCTACACCTTC.

The rearrangement uses TRBV5-1 and TRBJ2-7; 10 bases match TRBD1. The CDR3 spans 12 residues. The germline V gene encodes CDR1 SGHRS and CDR2 YFSETQ. V was clipped by 4 bases and J by 12 bases; unmatched bases: 7. Here the CDR3 DNA reads TGCGCCAGCAGCGCCGACAGGGGGCTGTTGTACTTC. It encodes CASSADRGLLYF.

About this clone: Different DNA sequences within this sample yield the same CDR3. This chain uses TRBV11-3 with TRBJ2-7, with 9 bases aligning to TRBD1. This CDR3 region has 14 residues. The V gene end was trimmed by 5 bases and the J gene end by 3 bases; junction bases not matched to a gene: 5. The germline V gene has CDR1 SGHNT and CDR2 YENEEA. The CDR3 reads CASSRQGGNYEQYF. The CDR3, as DNA: TGTGCCAGCAGCCGACAGGGGGGTAACTACGAGCAGTACTTC.

The chain links TRBV15 to TRBJ2-3; D ambiguous. Germline loops: CDR1 LNHNV, CDR2 YYDKDF (reference sequence). This CDR3 spans 14 amino acids. Trimming removed 1 base at V and 3 bases at J, with 8 bases between. This CDR3 reads CATSRGGSTDTQYF. The CDR3 DNA reads TGTGCCACCAGCAGAGGTGGGTCTACAGATACGCAGTATTTT.

The V and J genes are TRBV19 and TRBJ1-1, with 8 positions matching TRBD1. V trimming: 6 bases; J trimming: 8 bases; junction bases outside the gene matches: 8. This CDR3 region has 13 residues. Germline loops: CDR1 LNHDA, CDR2 SQIVND (reference sequence). The CDR3 protein is CASRSGQAFEAFF. CDR3 bases: TGTGCCAGTAGATCGGGACAGGCGTTCGAAGCTTTCTTT.

The chain combines TRBV7-2 with TRBJ1-5; D unresolved. CDR1 SGHTA and CDR2 FQGNSA come from the germline V gene. CDR3 length equals 13 residues. Trimming removed 3 bases from V and 0 bases from J, with 3 bases in between. Here the CDR3 DNA reads TGTGCCAGCAGCTTTAATAGCAATCAGCCCCAGCATTTT. It encodes CASSFNSNQPQHF.

The chain uses TRBV7-9 and TRBJ2-7; 11 nucleotides match TRBD2. Germline V CDR1 and CDR2: SEHNR, FQNEAQ (reference sequence). After removal of 2 bases from V and 3 bases from J, the junction contained 3 bases not matched to a gene. This CDR3 has 15 amino acids. The CDR3: CASSLTSGRSYEQYF. For the CDR3, the DNA is TGTGCCAGCAGCTTAACTAGCGGGAGAAGCTACGAGCAGTACTTC.

This chain links TRBV19 with TRBJ2-3; D is perhaps TRBD1 (5 bases). V lost 5 bases and J lost 3, with 9 bases in between. Germline V gene sequence: CDR1 LNHDA, CDR2 SQIVND (reference sequence). The CDR3 is 13 residues long. CDR3 nucleotides: TGTGCCAGTAGTGCCAGGGATACAGATACGCAGTATTTT. Its protein is CASSARDTDTQYF.